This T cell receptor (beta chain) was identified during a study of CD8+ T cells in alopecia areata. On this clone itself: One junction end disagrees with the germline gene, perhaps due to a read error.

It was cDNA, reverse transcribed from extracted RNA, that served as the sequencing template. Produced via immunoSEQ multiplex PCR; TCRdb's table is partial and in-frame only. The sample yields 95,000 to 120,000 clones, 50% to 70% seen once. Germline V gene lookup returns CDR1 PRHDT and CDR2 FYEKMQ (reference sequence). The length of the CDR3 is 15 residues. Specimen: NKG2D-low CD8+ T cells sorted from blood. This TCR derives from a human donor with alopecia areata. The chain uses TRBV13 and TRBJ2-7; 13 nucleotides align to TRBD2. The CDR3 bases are TGCGCCAGCAGCCCTAGGGGACTAGCGGGATACGAGCAGTACTTC. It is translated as CASSPRGLAGYEQYF.